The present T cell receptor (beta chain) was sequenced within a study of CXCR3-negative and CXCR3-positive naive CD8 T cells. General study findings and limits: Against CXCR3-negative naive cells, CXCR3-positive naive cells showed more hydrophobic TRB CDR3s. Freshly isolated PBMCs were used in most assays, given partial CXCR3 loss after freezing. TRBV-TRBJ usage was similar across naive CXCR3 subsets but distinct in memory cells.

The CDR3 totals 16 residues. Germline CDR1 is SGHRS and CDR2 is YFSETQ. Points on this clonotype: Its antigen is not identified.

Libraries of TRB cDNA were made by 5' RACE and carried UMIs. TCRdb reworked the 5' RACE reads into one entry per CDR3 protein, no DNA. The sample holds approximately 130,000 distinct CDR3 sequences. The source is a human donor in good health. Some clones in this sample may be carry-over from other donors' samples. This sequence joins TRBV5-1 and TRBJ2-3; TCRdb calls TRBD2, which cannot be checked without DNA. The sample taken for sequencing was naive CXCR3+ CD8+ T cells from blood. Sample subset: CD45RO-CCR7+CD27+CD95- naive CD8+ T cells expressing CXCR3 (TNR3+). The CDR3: CASSSPGTSPEDTQYF.